A selection of T cell receptor beta chains follows, all from one sample in a study of blood T cell repertoires in COVID-19. Assay: immunoSEQ multiplex PCR; the TCRdb copy retains only in-frame clones and omits some. The sample has about 190,000 clones, roughly four fifths seen once; the top ten hold roughly 12%. The sample comprised peripheral blood. The source of these receptors is a woman aged 45-59 years with acute or convalescent COVID-19. CDR3s include the opening cysteine and the closing phenylalanine or tryptophan. The D gene is left open where the match is weak. Only part of the rows carry a size: once, few, many, or a class if the clone is expanded.

V gene: TRBV11-2; clone size: NA; J gene: TRBJ2-7; D gene: NA; CDR3 DNA: TGTGCCAGCAGCTTATTCCCGGACGAGCAGTACTTC; CDR3 protein: CASSLFPDEQYF
V gene: TRBV14; clone size: NA; J gene: TRBJ1-2; D gene: TRBD1; CDR3 DNA: TGTGCCAGCAGCCAGACAGGGGCTAACTATGGCTACACCTTC; CDR3 protein: CASSQTGANYGYTF
V gene: TRBV18; clone size: NA; J gene: TRBJ1-1; D gene: NA; CDR3 DNA: TGTGCCAGCTCATCAGCCCACAGGGTCGACACTGAAGCTTTCTTT; CDR3 protein: CASSSAHRVDTEAFF
V gene: TRBV10-3; clone size: NA; J gene: TRBJ2-5; D gene: TRBD1; CDR3 DNA: TGTGCCATCAGTGGACAGGGGGAAGAGACCCAGTACTTC; CDR3 protein: CAISGQGEETQYF
V gene: TRBV10-3; clone size: few; J gene: TRBJ2-3; D gene: TRBD2; CDR3 DNA: TGTGCCATCGGGCCGGGACTTTCGGGAGCGGGGGGCTATACGCAGTATTTT; CDR3 protein: CAIGPGLSGAGGYTQYF
V gene: TRBV20-1; clone size: NA; J gene: TRBJ2-7; D gene: NA; CDR3 DNA: TGCAGTGCTAGTCTAGTAAGAGGAGCGAGCTCCTACGAGCAGTACTTC; CDR3 protein: CSASLVRGASSYEQYF
V gene: TRBV19; clone size: NA; J gene: TRBJ1-6; D gene: TRBD1; CDR3 DNA: TGTGCCACTACGGGACAGACTCCTAATTCACCCCTCCACTTT; CDR3 protein: CATTGQTPNSPLHF
V gene: TRBV5-6; clone size: NA; J gene: TRBJ1-6; D gene: NA; CDR3 DNA: TGTGCCAGCAGCTTGGGAGATTCACCCCTCCACTTT; CDR3 protein: CASSLGDSPLHF
V gene: TRBV9; clone size: NA; J gene: TRBJ2-2; D gene: NA; CDR3 DNA: TGTGCCAGCAGCGTAGAACACAGGGTCAACACCGGGGAGCTGTTTTTT; CDR3 protein: CASSVEHRVNTGELFF
V gene: TRBV7-2; clone size: NA; J gene: TRBJ1-1; D gene: NA; CDR3 DNA: TGTGCCAGCAGCTCCGGTAGAGGGAACACTGAAGCTTTCTTT; CDR3 protein: CASSSGRGNTEAFF
V gene: TRBV18; clone size: NA; J gene: TRBJ1-5; D gene: NA; CDR3 DNA: TGTGCCAGCTCACCGAGTTCCGGGAACAAAGGCGGACAGCCCCAGCATTTT; CDR3 protein: CASSPSSGNKGGQPQHF
V gene: TRBV28; clone size: NA; J gene: TRBJ2-3; D gene: TRBD1; CDR3 DNA: TGTGCCAGCAATCCTGACAGGGGCCCAGATACGCAGTATTTT; CDR3 protein: CASNPDRGPDTQYF
V gene: TRBV20-1; clone size: NA; J gene: TRBJ1-2; D gene: NA; CDR3 DNA: TGCAGTGCGTCTGGCTCCTATGGCTACACCTTC; CDR3 protein: CSASGSYGYTF
V gene: TRBV6-5; clone size: few; J gene: TRBJ2-1; D gene: NA; CDR3 DNA: TGTGCCAGTGGGACCCGGGGGACTTACAATGAGCAGTTCTTC; CDR3 protein: CASGTRGTYNEQFF
V gene: TRBV20-1; clone size: NA; J gene: TRBJ2-7; D gene: TRBD2; CDR3 DNA: TGCAGTGCTAGTGGGACTAGCGGGGGCTACGAGCAGTACTTC; CDR3 protein: CSASGTSGGYEQYF
V gene: TRBV30; clone size: NA; J gene: TRBJ1-3; D gene: NA; CDR3 DNA: TGTGCCTGGAGTGTACCTACCCTCTCTGGAAACACCATATATTTT; CDR3 protein: CAWSVPTLSGNTIYF
V gene: TRBV28; clone size: NA; J gene: TRBJ2-3; D gene: TRBD2; CDR3 DNA: TGTGCCAGCAGTCCTAGCGGGAGGTTTGCGGATACGCAGTATTTT; CDR3 protein: CASSPSGRFADTQYF
V gene: TRBV11-2; clone size: NA; J gene: TRBJ1-2; D gene: NA; CDR3 DNA: TGTGCCAGCAGCTTAGGTCTGACAGGCCGTGGGGGCTACACCTTC; CDR3 protein: CASSLGLTGRGGYTF
V gene: TRBV30; clone size: NA; J gene: TRBJ1-2; D gene: NA; CDR3 DNA: TGTGCCTGGAGTGTAACCTGGGGCAGACGGTATGGCTACACCTTC; CDR3 protein: CAWSVTWGRRYGYTF
V gene: TRBV24-1; clone size: NA; J gene: TRBJ2-5; D gene: NA; CDR3 DNA: TGTGCCACCAGTGACCGGACAGTTCCTCAAGAGACCCAGTACTTC; CDR3 protein: CATSDRTVPQETQYF
V gene: TRBV30; clone size: NA; J gene: TRBJ2-7; D gene: NA; CDR3 DNA: TGTGCCTGGTCCTACCGGGGATACGAGCAGTACTTC; CDR3 protein: CAWSYRGYEQYF
V gene: TRBV18; clone size: NA; J gene: TRBJ1-5; D gene: NA; CDR3 DNA: TGTGCCAGCTCACCCCAGGGTTATCAGCCCCAGCATTTT; CDR3 protein: CASSPQGYQPQHF
V gene: TRBV19; clone size: NA; J gene: TRBJ2-7; D gene: TRBD1; CDR3 DNA: TGTGCCAGTAGTACCCCGGACAGGGGGTATCGGGAGCAGTACTTC; CDR3 protein: CASSTPDRGYREQYF
V gene: TRBV7-8; clone size: once; J gene: TRBJ2-7; D gene: TRBD1; CDR3 DNA: TGTGCCAGCGGTCGGGACAGGGTGTACGAGCAGTACTTC; CDR3 protein: CASGRDRVYEQYF
V gene: TRBV9; clone size: NA; J gene: TRBJ2-5; D gene: TRBD2; CDR3 DNA: TGTGCCAGCAGCGCCCGCGGACTAGCGGGAGGGCAAGAGACCCAGTACTTC; CDR3 protein: CASSARGLAGGQETQYF
V gene: TRBV5-8; clone size: medium-sized; J gene: TRBJ1-5; D gene: TRBD1; CDR3 DNA: TGTGCCAGCAGCTCCGCTGACAGGGGTCACAATCAGCCCCAGCATTTT; CDR3 protein: CASSSADRGHNQPQHF
V gene: TRBV28; clone size: NA; J gene: TRBJ2-1; D gene: TRBD1; CDR3 DNA: TGTGCCAGCAGTTTTGGGACAGGGGTAAGGAGAAATGAGCAGTTCTTC; CDR3 protein: CASSFGTGVRRNEQFF
V gene: TRBV5-4; clone size: NA; J gene: TRBJ1-2; D gene: NA; CDR3 DNA: TGTGCCAGCAGCTTGGGACAGCTCCAATCCTATGGCTACACCTTC; CDR3 protein: CASSLGQLQSYGYTF
V gene: TRBV19; clone size: once; J gene: TRBJ2-7; D gene: NA; CDR3 DNA: TGTGCCAGTAGTCGATTAGCGGATAGCTCCTACGAGCAGTACTTC; CDR3 protein: CASSRLADSSYEQYF